Following are 5 T cell receptor beta chains from one sample sequenced in a study of post-analysis software for immune sequencing data. TCR beta libraries were prepared from cDNA with unique molecular identifiers. TCRdb reprocessed the PCR reads via MiXCR and lists one record per CDR3 protein. This sample yields roughly 150,000 distinct CDR3 sequences, of which 35% to 40% are seen a single time; 28% belongs to the top ten. The sample here was blood, taken after autologous hematopoietic stem cell transplantation. These receptor sequences come from a girl under 18 with multiple sclerosis.

This clonotype has more than one count but fewer than ten. Here the CDR3 reads CSARALAGEETQYF. The CDR3 DNA follows: TGCAGTGCTAGAGCCTTGGCAGGGGAAGAGACCCAGTACTTC. The rearrangement joins TRBV20-1 to TRBJ2-5; a weak D match, TRBD1 (6 bases). The germline V gene has CDR1 DFQATT and CDR2 SNEGSKA (reference sequence). The CDR3 runs 14 residues. V dropped 1 base and J dropped 3 bases, with 12 bases sitting between them.

The rearrangement uses TRBV11-2 and TRBJ2-5; 7 bases are shared with TRBD1. The J call may be in error: the DNA end matches TRBJ2-7 better. Germline V gene lookup returns CDR1 SGHAT and CDR2 FQNNGV. The CDR3 length is 12 residues. The CDR3 bases are TGTGCCAGCGAGGGGGCCCCCTACGAGCAGTACTTC. It encodes CASEGAPYEQYF.

V is TRBV15 and J is TRBJ2-7; 11 bases agree with TRBD2. Germline V gene data show CDR1 as LNHNV and CDR2 as YYDKDF (reference sequence). This CDR3 is 15 amino acids long. With V trimmed by 1 base and J by 6 bases, 5 bases remained unmatched. This chain's CDR3 is CATSRASLAGGEQYF. For the CDR3, the DNA is TGTGCCACCAGCAGAGCGTCTCTAGCGGGAGGCGAGCAGTACTTC.

This chain uses TRBV5-5 with TRBJ2-3, with D maybe TRBD2 (5 bases). The CDR3 spans 13 residues. V lost 4 bases, J lost 2 bases, and 8 bases lay in between. CDR1 is SGHKS and CDR2 is YYEKEE in the germline V gene (reference sequence). CDR3 coding DNA: TGTGCCAGCAGCCGAGGGAACACAGATACGCAGTATTTT. Translation gives CASSRGNTDTQYF.

This sequence joins TRBV7-3 and TRBJ2-1, with 13 bases that match TRBD2. V gave up 6 bases and J gave up 1 base; unmatched junction bases: 6. Germline CDR1 reads SGHTA; CDR2 reads FQGTGA. The CDR3 length is 17 residues. The CDR3 nucleotides read TGTGCCAGCAGGGATGGACTAGCGGGAGAGTCCTACAATGAGCAGTTCTTC. Protein product: CASRDGLAGESYNEQFF.